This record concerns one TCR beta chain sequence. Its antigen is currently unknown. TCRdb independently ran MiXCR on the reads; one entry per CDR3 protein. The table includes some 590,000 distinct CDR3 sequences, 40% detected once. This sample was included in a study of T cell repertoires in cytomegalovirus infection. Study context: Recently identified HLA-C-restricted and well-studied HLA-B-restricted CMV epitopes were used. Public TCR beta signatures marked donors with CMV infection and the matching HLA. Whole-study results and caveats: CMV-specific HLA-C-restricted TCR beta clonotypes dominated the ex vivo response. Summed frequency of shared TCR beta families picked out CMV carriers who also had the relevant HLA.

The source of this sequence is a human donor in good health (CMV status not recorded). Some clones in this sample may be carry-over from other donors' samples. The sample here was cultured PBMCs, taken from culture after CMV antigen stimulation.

CDR3 DNA: TGTGCCAGCAGCCCGCCGACAGGGAGAAATGAGCAGTTCTTC. It specifies CASSPPTGRNEQFF. The chain carries TRBV7-2 and TRBJ2-1; 7 bases are shared with TRBD1. The germline V gene has CDR1 SGHTA and CDR2 FQGNSA. Unmatched junction bases numbered 8, after V lost 5 bases and J lost 7 bases. The CDR3 is 14 amino acids.